The rows below give T cell receptor beta chains drawn from one sample of a study of cytomegalovirus exposure and HLA in healthy donors. Assay: immunoSEQ multiplex PCR; the TCRdb copy retains only in-frame clones and omits some. The sample has under 200,000 clones; about three quarters are singletons. The sample comprised PBMCs. These receptors were taken from a female donor in good health and CMV-seronegative. Each CDR3 is given with its conserved first and last residue. The D gene is left open where the match is weak. Not every row has a clone size; where given, it reads once, few, many or a size class.

clone_size	j_call	v_call	d_call	cdr3_nt	cdr3_aa
-	TRBJ1-2	TRBV12-5	-	TGTGCTAGTGGTTCTGGCGGCGGATCCTATGGCTACACCTTC	CASGSGGGSYGYTF
few	TRBJ1-2	TRBV7-2	-	TGTGCCAGCAGCTTAGGGAGGGGAGGCCAGGGTGGCTACACCTTC	CASSLGRGGQGGYTF
-	TRBJ1-3	TRBV30	TRBD1	TGTGCCTGGAGGGGGACAGGGCTGGACACCATATATTTT	CAWRGTGLDTIYF
-	TRBJ1-1	TRBV9	-	TGTGCCAGCAGCGTAGACGGGGGAAACACTGAAGCTTTCTTT	CASSVDGGNTEAFF
once	TRBJ2-1	TRBV6-5	TRBD2	TGTGCCAGCAGTTCGAACGGGGGGGCCCTAAATGAGCAGTTCTTC	CASSSNGGALNEQFF
-	TRBJ2-2	TRBV15	TRBD2	TGTGCCACCAGCAGAGACCGAGCGGGAGCGGGCACCGGGGAGCTGTTTTTT	CATSRDRAGAGTGELFF
-	TRBJ2-1	TRBV5-1	TRBD1	TGCGCCAGCAGCTTGGGACAGGGTTACAATGAGCAGTTCTTC	CASSLGQGYNEQFF
once	TRBJ1-2	TRBV18	-	TGTGCCAGCTCACTGGAGATTGGAGACTATGGCTACACCTTC	CASSLEIGDYGYTF
-	TRBJ2-3	TRBV5-4	TRBD2	TGTGCCAGCAGCTACCGCGGACTAGCGGGGGGCGGAGATACGCAGTATTTT	CASSYRGLAGGGDTQYF
-	TRBJ2-3	TRBV4-3	TRBD1	TGCGCCAGCAGCCACCTCTCTCCGGGACAGGGGACAGATACGCAGTATTTT	CASSHLSPGQGTDTQYF
once	TRBJ1-5	TRBV5-1	-	TGCGCCAGCAGCTTTGGGGCGAATCAGCCCCAGCATTTT	CASSFGANQPQHF
once	TRBJ2-1	TRBV7-2	TRBD2	TGTGCCAGCAGCTTAGCCGGTAGCGGGACCTACAATGAGCAGTTCTTC	CASSLAGSGTYNEQFF
-	TRBJ1-1	TRBV19	TRBD1	TGTGCCAGTAGTTCTGCGACAGGGGGGGTCACTGAAGCTTTCTTT	CASSSATGGVTEAFF
-	TRBJ2-1	TRBV18	TRBD2	TGTGCCAGCTCACCCGGACTAGCGGGGGGAGAGATTTACAATGAGCAGTTCTTC	CASSPGLAGGEIYNEQFF
-	TRBJ1-2	TRBV2	-	TGTGCCAGCAGTCCCCACCTAGCTAACTATGGCTACACCTTC	CASSPHLANYGYTF
few	TRBJ2-2	TRBV11-2	-	TGTGCCAGCAGCCCCCGGGTCGGCACCGGGGAGCTGTTTTTT	CASSPRVGTGELFF
-	TRBJ1-3	TRBV28	TRBD1	TGTGCCAGCAGTTTATCAGTACAGGGGTACACCATATATTTT	CASSLSVQGYTIYF
-	TRBJ2-1	TRBV19	TRBD2	TGTGCCAGTAGTTTCAGCGGGATGACCAATGAGCAGTTCTTC	CASSFSGMTNEQFF
-	TRBJ2-1	TRBV6-4	TRBD2	TGTGCCAGCAGTGACCCTAGCGGGAGCTACAATGAGCAGTTCTTC	CASSDPSGSYNEQFF
-	TRBJ2-1	TRBV11-2	-	TGTGCCAGCAGCCCGGGAACAGAGGCTGAGCAGTTCTTC	CASSPGTEAEQFF
few	TRBJ2-7	TRBV5-1	TRBD1	TGCGCCAGCAGCTTGGCCGGGACAGACTACGAGCAGTACTTC	CASSLAGTDYEQYF
-	TRBJ2-1	TRBV4-1	TRBD2	TGCGCCAGCAGCCCGTTAGCGGGATTGGTGCGTGAGCAGTTCTTC	CASSPLAGLVREQFF
-	TRBJ1-2	TRBV10-3	-	TGTGCCATCAGTGAGTCGACAGTGGCTTATGGCTACACCTTC	CAISESTVAYGYTF
few	TRBJ2-5	TRBV27	TRBD1	TGTGCCAGCAGTTTACGCGGGACAGGGGGCTTGGAGACCCAGTACTTC	CASSLRGTGGLETQYF
once	TRBJ2-1	TRBV18	TRBD1	TGTGCCAGCTCTCTTGGACAGGGAATATACAATGAGCAGTTCTTC	CASSLGQGIYNEQFF
-	TRBJ1-2	TRBV6-6	-	TGTGCCAGCAGTTACGACAGCTACTCCTATGGCTACACCTTC	CASSYDSYSYGYTF
few	TRBJ1-5	TRBV5-6	TRBD1	TGTGCCAGCAGCTTAGCGGGCCGGGACAGGGATAGCAATCAGCCCCAGCATTTT	CASSLAGRDRDSNQPQHF
few	TRBJ2-7	TRBV15	-	TGTGCCACCAGCAGAGATTGGACAGACGCCTACGAGCAGTACTTC	CATSRDWTDAYEQYF
few	TRBJ1-1	TRBV4-3	-	TGCGCCAGCAGCCAAGTTAGTAACACTGAAGCTTTCTTT	CASSQVSNTEAFF
-	TRBJ1-4	TRBV19	-	TGTGCCAGCCAAGACTTTGCAACTAATGAAAAACTGTTTTTT	CASQDFATNEKLFF
-	TRBJ2-7	TRBV18	TRBD2	TGTGCCAGCTCACCCCCTACTAGCGGGGGAATCTACGAGCAGTACTTC	CASSPPTSGGIYEQYF